These 25 T cell receptor beta chains came from one sample sequenced in a study of cytomegalovirus exposure and HLA in healthy donors. In the PCR, 60 Vbeta and 13 Jbeta primers were used. Only in-frame clones appear in the TCRdb table, and some are missing; sequencing was by immunoSEQ multiplex PCR. Of about 150,000 clones in the sample, 75% to 80% were seen once. The sequenced sample was PBMCs. The receptors here all came from a young woman in good health and CMV-seronegative.

V usage is TRBV5-6 and J usage is TRBJ1-4; 7 bases agree with TRBD1. The CDR3 has 14 amino acids. Trimming took 0 bases from V and 7 from J; bases not matched to a gene: 3. CDR1 SGHDT and CDR2 YYEEEE come from the germline V gene. The CDR3 loop reads CASSLAGTAEKLFF. For the CDR3, the DNA is TGTGCCAGCAGCTTGGCCGGGACAGCTGAAAAACTGTTTTTT.

This chain uses TRBV10-3 with TRBJ2-5; TRBD2 agrees at 12 bases. After removal of 3 bases from V and 4 bases from J, the junction contained 9 bases not matched to a gene. The germline gives CDR1 ENHRY, CDR2 SYGVKD. CDR3 size: 17 residues. The DNA for the CDR3 is TGTGCCATCAGTGACTACTCTAGCGGGGGGGCGGGAGAGACCCAGTACTTC. This encodes CAISDYSSGGAGETQYF.

This chain uses TRBV5-4 with TRBJ2-2; D might be TRBD2 (6 bases). CDR1 SGHNT and CDR2 YYREEE come from the germline V gene (reference sequence). The CDR3 has 14 amino acids. Trimming took 1 base from V and 7 from J, leaving 11 bases between them. This chain's CDR3 is CASSLSKGLGELFF. The CDR3 DNA is TGTGCCAGCAGCTTGTCTAAGGGACTCGGGGAGCTGTTTTTT.

The chain links TRBV4-3 to TRBJ1-1; the D gene is possibly TRBD1 (6 bases). The germline V gene has CDR1 LGHNA and CDR2 YSLEER. The V end was cut by 4 bases, the J end by 4 bases, with 10 bases between. The CDR3 runs 13 residues. The CDR3: CASSPRGRTEAFF. The DNA of the CDR3 is TGCGCCAGCAGCCCCAGGGGCCGCACTGAAGCTTTCTTT.

This chain joins TRBV9 and TRBJ2-3, with 10 positions matching TRBD2. The CDR3 totals 15 residues. Germline CDR1 is SGDLS and CDR2 is YYNGEE. V lost 5 bases and J lost 7; bases outside the gene matches: 10. The CDR3 DNA reads TGTGCCAGCAGTCAAGGGGGACTAGCGTCGCATACGCAGTATTTT. It specifies CASSQGGLASHTQYF.

This chain connects TRBV7-2 to TRBJ2-5, with D possibly being TRBD2 (5 bases). V dropped 7 bases and J dropped 4 bases, with 13 bases sitting between them. The CDR3 consists of 13 residues. Germline CDR1 and CDR2: SGHTA and FQGNSA. CDR3 residues: CASTTGSGETQYF. The CDR3 DNA sequence: TGTGCCAGCACCACGGGCAGCGGAGAGACCCAGTACTTC.

The chain employs TRBV10-2 and TRBJ1-6; 7 bases line up with TRBD1. Germline trimming cut 7 bases from V and 7 bases from J; bases unmatched to any gene: 4. There are 13 residues in the CDR3. Germline V lookup: CDR1 WSHSY, CDR2 SAAADI. The CDR3 protein is CASNGTENSPLHF. DNA for the CDR3: TGCGCCAGCAATGGGACAGAGAATTCACCCCTCCACTTT.

This chain uses TRBV6-6 with TRBJ2-7; D possibly corresponds to TRBD1 (6 bases). V gave up 2 bases and J gave up 0 bases, with 8 bases separating them. CDR1 and CDR2 (germline): MNHNY, SVGAGI (reference sequence). The length of the CDR3 is 14 residues. The CDR3 DNA follows: TGTGCCAGCAGTTACGAACAGGGCTCCTACGAGCAGTACTTC. The encoded protein is CASSYEQGSYEQYF.

This clone showed up just once. The chain joins TRBV7-2 to TRBJ2-3; 11 bases line up with TRBD2. The germline CDR1 and CDR2 sequences are SGHTA and FQGNSA. V was clipped by 5 bases and J by 3 bases; unmatched bases: 7. CDR3 length equals 16 residues. For the CDR3, the DNA is TGTGCCAGCAGCACTCTTACTAGCGGGGGTACAGATACGCAGTATTTT. It yields the protein CASSTLTSGGTDTQYF.

The genes are TRBV6-5 and TRBJ1-1; TRBD1 matches 7 bases. Germline assignment: CDR1 MNHEY and CDR2 SVGAGI. V was pared by 0 bases and J by 6 bases, with 7 bases of the junction left unmatched. CDR3 length equals 15 residues. CDR3 DNA sequence: TGTGCCAGCAGTTACTCTACAGGGGAGGTGGCTGAAGCTTTCTTT. Protein product: CASSYSTGEVAEAFF.

The chain employs TRBV10-3 and TRBJ1-4; 7 bases are a match to TRBD1. This CDR3 is built from 17 residues. CDR1 ENHRY and CDR2 SYGVKD come from the germline V gene. V lost 7 bases and J lost 0; bases outside the gene matches: 11. CDR3 coding DNA: TGTGCCATCACTGTTTGGGACAGCCCTGCAACTAATGAAAAACTGTTTTTT. This codes for CAITVWDSPATNEKLFF.

Of note for this clone: Other DNA sequences in the same sample also yield this CDR3. V gene TRBV5-1 combines with J gene TRBJ1-1, with D tentatively TRBD1 (6 bases). Germline CDR1 and CDR2: SGHRS and YFSETQ. Trimming removed 0 bases from V and 6 bases from J, with 12 bases in between. The CDR3 has 14 amino acids. CDR3: CASSLGGGGAEAFF. CDR3 nucleotide sequence: TGCGCCAGCAGCTTGGGAGGGGGAGGGGCTGAAGCTTTCTTT.

This sequence joins TRBV6-5 and TRBJ1-4; 9 bases are shared with TRBD1. The CDR3 runs to 14 residues. J was trimmed by 5 bases and V by 4 bases; bases with no gene match: 2. The germline CDR1 and CDR2 sequences are MNHEY and SVGAGI. This CDR3 is CASSFGQGNEKLFF. The CDR3 DNA reads TGTGCCAGCAGTTTCGGACAGGGGAATGAAAAACTGTTTTTT.

The chain links TRBV4-2 to TRBJ1-5; D possibly corresponds to TRBD1 (6 bases). V lost 1 base to trimming and J lost 6 bases, with 10 bases between them. The germline gives CDR1 LGHNA, CDR2 YNFKEQ. This CDR3 region has 14 residues. CDR3 bases: TGTGCCAGCAGCCAAGGAACAGGGATTCAGCCCCAGCATTTT. Its protein is CASSQGTGIQPQHF.

The chain employs TRBV6-6 and TRBJ1-2; weak D call: TRBD1 (6 bases). This CDR3 region has 14 residues. V was cut by 1 base and J by 6 bases, with 12 bases left in between. The germline V gene has CDR1 MNHNY and CDR2 SVGAGI (reference sequence). CDR3 sequence: CASSYFRTEDGYTF. In DNA, the CDR3 is TGTGCCAGCAGTTACTTCAGGACAGAGGATGGCTACACCTTC.

There are a few counts of this clone. This chain links TRBV4-1 with TRBJ1-3, with D perhaps TRBD1 (6 bases). Per the germline V gene, CDR1 is MGHRA and CDR2 is YSYEKL. The CDR3 is made up of 19 amino acids. The V gene lost 3 bases and the J gene lost 0 bases, with 21 bases spanning the gap. The CDR3 sequence: CASSQVPQGGGRSGNTIYF. The CDR3 bases are TGCGCCAGCAGCCAGGTTCCCCAGGGCGGGGGGCGCTCTGGAAACACCATATATTTT.

The chain combines TRBV7-4 with TRBJ2-5; 9 nucleotides line up with TRBD2. J was trimmed by 2 bases and V by 11 bases; bases with no gene match: 6. The CDR3 runs to 13 residues. CDR1 is SGHVT, CDR2 SQSDAQ, per germline. CDR3 DNA: TGTGCCCCGACTAGCGGACTTCAAGAGACCCAGTACTTC. Its protein product is CAPTSGLQETQYF. Full variable domain (outside the CDR3, taken from reference TRBV7-4 and TRBJ2-5): GAGVSQSPRYKVAKRGRDVALRCDSISGHVTLYWYRQTLGQGSEVLTYSQSDAQRDKSGRPSGRFSAERPERSVSTLKIQRTEQGDSAVYLCAPTSGLQETQYFGPGTRLLVL.

This chain connects TRBV27 to TRBJ1-2, with a tentative D call TRBD1 (5 bases). The length of the CDR3 is 14 residues. Germline-derived CDR1 and CDR2 are MNHEY and SMNVEV (reference sequence). V dropped 6 bases and J dropped 2 bases, with 13 bases sitting between them. The CDR3: CASSPGIYNYGYTF. CDR3 nucleotide sequence: TGTGCCAGCAGCCCAGGGATATACAACTATGGCTACACCTTC.

The chain carries TRBV5-5 and TRBJ2-7, with D possibly matching TRBD1 (5 bases). Trimming pared 5 bases from V and 1 base from J, leaving 7 bases between. The CDR3 contains 12 residues. Germline V gene data show CDR1 as SGHKS and CDR2 as YYEKEE (reference sequence). The DNA of the CDR3 is TGTGCCAGCAGTCAGGGTTCCTACGAGCAGTACTTC. Encoded protein: CASSQGSYEQYF.

This clone has more than one count but fewer than ten. The chain recombines TRBV18 with TRBJ2-1; D might be TRBD2 (6 bases). CDR1 and CDR2 (germline): KGHSH, LQKENI. The CDR3 runs to 15 residues. The V end lost 2 bases, the J end lost 7 bases, and 15 bases lay between the germline ends. CDR3 nucleotide sequence: TGTGCCAGCTCACCAATCCCGGGAGAGGGGAATGAGCAGTTCTTC. It codes for CASSPIPGEGNEQFF.

The chain links TRBV15 to TRBJ2-5; D not resolved. Between the trimmed V and J ends, which lost 5 bases and 1 base, there was a span of 14 bases. CDR3 length: 15 residues. CDR1 LNHNV and CDR2 YYDKDF come from the germline V gene (reference sequence). The chain's CDR3 is CATSLQLNPQETQYF. CDR3 coding DNA: TGTGCCACCAGCCTACAGCTCAATCCCCAAGAGACCCAGTACTTC.

CDR3 residues: CASSIRVRAALRDHGYTF. DNA of the CDR3: TGTGCCAGTAGTATTAGGGTCCGGGCGGCGCTGAGGGATCATGGCTACACCTTC. The gene calls are TRBV19 and TRBJ1-2, with D unclear. V gave up 3 bases and J gave up 6 bases, with 26 bases separating them. CDR1 and CDR2 from the germline V gene are LNHDA and SQIVND (reference sequence). This CDR3 contains 18 residues.

The rearrangement joins TRBV7-2 to TRBJ1-2; 8 bases agree with TRBD1. The CDR3 spans 16 residues. CDR1 SGHTA and CDR2 FQGNSA come from the germline V gene. J was trimmed by 2 bases and V by 4 bases; bases with no gene match: 9. For the CDR3, the DNA is TGTGCCAGCAGCTCCCAAGCCGGACAGGGCAACTATGGCTACACCTTC. Its protein product is CASSSQAGQGNYGYTF.

The chain carries TRBV5-4 and TRBJ2-2, with D maybe TRBD2 (6 bases). The ends were cut back, 3 bases at V and 6 bases at J, with 12 bases in the middle. CDR3 length equals 14 residues. The germline CDR1 and CDR2 sequences are SGHNT and YYREEE (reference sequence). The CDR3: CASSSGLPPGELFF. The CDR3 DNA sequence: TGTGCCAGCAGCTCGGGACTCCCCCCCGGGGAGCTGTTTTTT.

The chain joins TRBV28 to TRBJ1-1; the D is unclear. The V gene's germline CDR1 is MDHEN and CDR2 SYDVKM. The CDR3 is 18 residues long. Trimming removed 1 base at V and 0 bases at J, with 18 bases between. The CDR3 bases are TGTGCCAGCAGTTTATTGACCTTGGGCCAAATCATGAACACTGAAGCTTTCTTT. Translation: CASSLLTLGQIMNTEAFF.